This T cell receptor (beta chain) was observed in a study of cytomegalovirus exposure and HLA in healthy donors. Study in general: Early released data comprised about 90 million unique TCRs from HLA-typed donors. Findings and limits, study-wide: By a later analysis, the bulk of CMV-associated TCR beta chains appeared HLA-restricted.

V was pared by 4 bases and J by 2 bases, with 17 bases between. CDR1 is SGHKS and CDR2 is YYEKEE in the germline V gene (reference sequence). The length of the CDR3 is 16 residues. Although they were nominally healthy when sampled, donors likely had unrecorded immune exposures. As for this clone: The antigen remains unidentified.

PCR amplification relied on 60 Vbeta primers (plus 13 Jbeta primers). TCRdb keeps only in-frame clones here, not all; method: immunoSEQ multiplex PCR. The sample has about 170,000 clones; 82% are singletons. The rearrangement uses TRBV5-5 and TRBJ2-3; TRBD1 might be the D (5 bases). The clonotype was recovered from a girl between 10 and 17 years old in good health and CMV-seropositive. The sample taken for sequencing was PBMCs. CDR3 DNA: TGTGCCAGCAGCAATTTCATCCAGGGAAACACAGATACGCAGTATTTT. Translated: CASSNFIQGNTDTQYF.